The source of this T cell receptor (beta chain) is a study of shared clonotypes between healthy human individuals. Germline lookup yields CDR1 KGHSH and CDR2 LQKENI. CDR3 size: 13 residues. The ends lost 3 bases at V and 9 bases at J; junction bases unmatched: 7. Clones were read by immunoSEQ multiplex PCR, and TCRdb kept only the in-frame ones, dropping some. The sample shows around 1 million clones, around 80% of them seen only once. Sequencing was carried out using memory CD4+ T cells sorted from blood. The subset denotes: CD45RA-negative fraction. This TCR was sampled from a man aged 18 to 29 in good health. The chain couples TRBV18 to TRBJ1-2; 7 bases are shared with TRBD1. The CDR3, as DNA: TGTGCCAGCTCACCCGGACAGGATAGGAGCTACACCTTC. Translating gives CASSPGQDRSYTF.